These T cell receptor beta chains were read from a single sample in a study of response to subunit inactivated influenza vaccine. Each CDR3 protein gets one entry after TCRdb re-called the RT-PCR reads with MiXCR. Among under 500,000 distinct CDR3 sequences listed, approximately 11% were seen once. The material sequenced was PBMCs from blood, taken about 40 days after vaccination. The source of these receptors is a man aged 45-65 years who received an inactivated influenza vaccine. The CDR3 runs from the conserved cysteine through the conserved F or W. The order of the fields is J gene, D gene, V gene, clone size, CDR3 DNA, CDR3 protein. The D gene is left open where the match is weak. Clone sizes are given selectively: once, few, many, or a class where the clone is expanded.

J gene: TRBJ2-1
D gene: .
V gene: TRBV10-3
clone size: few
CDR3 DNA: TGTGCCATCAGGGGGTACAATGAGCAGTTCTTC
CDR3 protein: CAIRGYNEQFF

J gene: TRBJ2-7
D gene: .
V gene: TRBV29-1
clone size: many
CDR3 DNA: TGCAGCGTTACCACAGGGTCAGCCTACGAGCAGTACTTC
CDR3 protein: CSVTTGSAYEQYF

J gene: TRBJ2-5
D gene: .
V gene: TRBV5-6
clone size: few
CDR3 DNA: TGTGCCAGCCTTATCAGAGGGGAGAGGATGGAGACCCAGTACTTC
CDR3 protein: CASLIRGERMETQYF

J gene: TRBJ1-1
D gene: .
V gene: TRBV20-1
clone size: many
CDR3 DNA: TGCAGTGCTTTAAAGAACACTGAAGCTTTCTTT
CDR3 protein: CSALKNTEAFF

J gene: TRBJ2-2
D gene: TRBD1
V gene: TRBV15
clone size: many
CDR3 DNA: TGTGCCACCAGCAGAGATAGGGGGACAGGGCCCACCGGGGAGCTGTTTTTT
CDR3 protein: CATSRDRGTGPTGELFF

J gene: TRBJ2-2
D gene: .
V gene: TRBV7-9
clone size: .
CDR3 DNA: TGTGCCAGCAGCCGGGGGTTGGGGCCCGGGGAGCTGTTTTTT
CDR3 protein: CASSRGLGPGELFF

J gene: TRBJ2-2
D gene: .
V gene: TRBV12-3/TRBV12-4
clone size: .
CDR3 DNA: TGTGCCAGCAGTTTAGGGTCCGGGGGCACCGGGGAGCTGTTTTTT
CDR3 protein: CASSLGSGGTGELFF

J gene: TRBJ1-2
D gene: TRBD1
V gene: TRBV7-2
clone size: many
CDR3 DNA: TGTGCCAGCAGCTCCCGACAGGGTGGCTATGGCTACACCTTC
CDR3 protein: CASSSRQGGYGYTF

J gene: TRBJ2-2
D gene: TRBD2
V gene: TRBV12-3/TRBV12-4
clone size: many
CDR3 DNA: TGTGCCAGCAGTCAGCGGGGGGGCCAGGTCGGGGAGCTGTTTTTT
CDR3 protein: CASSQRGGQVGELFF

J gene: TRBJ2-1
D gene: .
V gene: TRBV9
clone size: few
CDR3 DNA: TGTGCCAGCAGCGTAGTCGAGGGTGCCTACAATGAGCAGTTCTTC
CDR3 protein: CASSVVEGAYNEQFF

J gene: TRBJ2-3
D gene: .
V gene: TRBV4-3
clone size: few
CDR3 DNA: TGCGCCAGCAGCCAATTACAGTCCACAGATACGCAGTATTTT
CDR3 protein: CASSQLQSTDTQYF

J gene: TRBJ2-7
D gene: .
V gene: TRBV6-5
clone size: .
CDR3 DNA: TGTGCCAGCAGTTCCCGCGGGACCGAGAGGTCCTACGAGCAGTACTTC
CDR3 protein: CASSSRGTERSYEQYF

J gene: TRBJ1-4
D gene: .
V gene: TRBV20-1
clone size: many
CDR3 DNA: TGCAGTGCTAGGGAGGGGGGTTCCTATGAAAAACTGTTTTTT
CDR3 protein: CSAREGGSYEKLFF

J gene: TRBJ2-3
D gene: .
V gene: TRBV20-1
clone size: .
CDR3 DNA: TGCAGTGCTACCCGGGACACCACAGATACGCAGTATTTT
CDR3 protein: CSATRDTTDTQYF

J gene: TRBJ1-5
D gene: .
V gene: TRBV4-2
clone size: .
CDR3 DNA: TGTGCCAGCAGCCAAAGTAGAGGGTATGAACCCCAGCATTTT
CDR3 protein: CASSQSRGYEPQHF

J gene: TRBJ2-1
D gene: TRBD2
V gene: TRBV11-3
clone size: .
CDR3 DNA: TGTGCCAGCAGCCAGCCCGGGTCGGGACTAGCGGGGGGTGGCGTTTACAATGAGCAGTTCTTC
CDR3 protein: CASSQPGSGLAGGGVYNEQFF

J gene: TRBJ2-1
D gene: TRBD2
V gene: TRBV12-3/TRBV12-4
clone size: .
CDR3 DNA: TGTGCCAGCAGTTTCCGACTAGCGGGGGGTTCGCATGAGCAGTTCTTC
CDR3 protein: CASSFRLAGGSHEQFF

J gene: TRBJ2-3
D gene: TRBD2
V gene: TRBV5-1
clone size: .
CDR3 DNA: TGCGCCAGCAGCTTGATATTTGGGACTAGCGAGTATGCAGATACGCAGTATTTT
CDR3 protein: CASSLIFGTSEYADTQYF

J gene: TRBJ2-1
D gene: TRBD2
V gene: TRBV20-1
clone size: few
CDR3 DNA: TGCAGTGCTAGAGTTCTAGCGGGACAGAGTAGCTCCTACAATGAGCAGTTCTTC
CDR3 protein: CSARVLAGQSSSYNEQFF

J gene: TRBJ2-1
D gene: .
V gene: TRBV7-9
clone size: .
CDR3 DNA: TGTGCCAGCAGCCCCAGGGCTCGCCCTAATGAGCAGTTCTTC
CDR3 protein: CASSPRARPNEQFF

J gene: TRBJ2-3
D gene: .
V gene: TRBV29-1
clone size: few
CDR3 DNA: TGCAGCGTTGAGTCTTGGTCCACAGATACGCAGTATTTT
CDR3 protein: CSVESWSTDTQYF

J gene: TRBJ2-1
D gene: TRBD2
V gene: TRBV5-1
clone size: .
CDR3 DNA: TGCGCCAGCAGCCTACCTAGCGGGGCCCTCTACAATGAGCAGTTCTTC
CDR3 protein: CASSLPSGALYNEQFF

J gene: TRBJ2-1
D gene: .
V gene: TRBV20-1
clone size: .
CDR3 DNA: TGCAGTGCTAGAGATGGCGGCCTAGCTTCCTACAATGAGCAGTTCTTC
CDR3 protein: CSARDGGLASYNEQFF